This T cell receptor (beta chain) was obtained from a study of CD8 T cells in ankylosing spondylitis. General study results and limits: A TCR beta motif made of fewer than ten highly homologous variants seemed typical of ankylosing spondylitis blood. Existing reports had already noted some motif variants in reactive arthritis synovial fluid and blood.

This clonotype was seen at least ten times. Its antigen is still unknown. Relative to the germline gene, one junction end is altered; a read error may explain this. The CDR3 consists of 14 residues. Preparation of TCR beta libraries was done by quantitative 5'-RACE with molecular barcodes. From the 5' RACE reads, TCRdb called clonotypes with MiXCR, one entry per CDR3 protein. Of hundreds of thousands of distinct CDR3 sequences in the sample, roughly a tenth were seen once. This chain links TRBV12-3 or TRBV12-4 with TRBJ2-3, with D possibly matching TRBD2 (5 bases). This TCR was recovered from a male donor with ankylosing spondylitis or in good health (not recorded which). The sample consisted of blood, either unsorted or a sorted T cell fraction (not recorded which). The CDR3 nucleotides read TGCGCCAGCAGCTTGTCCAGCGGTGGAGATACGCAGTATTTT. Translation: CASSLSSGGDTQYF.